The subject of this entry is one T cell receptor (beta chain). Its specificity is unknown. Germline lookup yields CDR1 SGHRS and CDR2 YFSETQ. The CDR3 totals 16 residues. V lost 4 bases and J lost 2, with 16 bases in between. The primer mix had 60 Vbeta and 13 Jbeta primers. Measured with immunoSEQ multiplex PCR; TCRdb has only the in-frame clones, and not every one. This table holds about 130,000 clones, 82% found once. The sample comes from a study of cytomegalovirus exposure and HLA in healthy donors. Study outcomes and limitations: Altogether, 160 or so TCR beta chains were recorded as cytomegalovirus-associated. Exclusion as indistinguishable affected some V segments, including TRBV6-2 and TRBV6-3.

Donors likely had unrecorded immune exposures despite being nominally healthy when sampled. The sample taken for sequencing was PBMCs. The genes are TRBV5-1 and TRBJ1-5, with a weak D call TRBD1 (6 bases). This receptor was taken from a boy aged 2-15 years in good health and CMV-seronegative. The CDR3 region is CASSPGGRVGNQPQHF. The CDR3 DNA follows: TGCGCCAGCAGCCCGGGGGGCAGGGTTGGCAATCAGCCCCAGCATTTT.